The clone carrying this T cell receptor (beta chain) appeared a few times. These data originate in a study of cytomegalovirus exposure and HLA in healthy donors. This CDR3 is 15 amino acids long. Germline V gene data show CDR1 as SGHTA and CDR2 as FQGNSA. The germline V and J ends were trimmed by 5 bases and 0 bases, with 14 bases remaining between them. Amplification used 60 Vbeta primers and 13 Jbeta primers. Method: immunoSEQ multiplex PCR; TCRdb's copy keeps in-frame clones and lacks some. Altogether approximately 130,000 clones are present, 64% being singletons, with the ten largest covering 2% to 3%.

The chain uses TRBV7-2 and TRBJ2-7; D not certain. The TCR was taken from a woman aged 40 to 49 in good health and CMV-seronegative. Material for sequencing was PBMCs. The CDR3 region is CASSLRLVLSYEQYF. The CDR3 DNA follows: TGTGCCAGCAGCCTCCGACTGGTTCTCTCCTACGAGCAGTACTTC.